This T cell receptor (beta chain) is drawn from a study of molecular identifiers for immune sequencing clone quantification. The germline gives CDR1 MNHEY, CDR2 SVGAGI. The CDR3 is 16 amino acids. Trimming shortened V by 0 bases and J by 4 bases, and 12 bases separated the two germline ends. MiXCR, run by TCRdb on the PCR reads, gives a single entry per CDR3 protein. The table shows more than 450,000 distinct CDR3 sequences, with roughly 26% occurring only once. The receptor was derived from a human donor in good health. Some libraries in this study had Jurkat cell RNA spiked in. This rearrangement joins TRBV6-5 to TRBJ2-2; no clear D. The sample consisted of naive CD8+ T cells from blood, with Jurkat cell RNA spiked in. This sample's subset: FACS-sorted CD8+CD4-CCR7+CD45RA+ naive T cells. CDR3 coding DNA: TGTGCCAGCAGTTACTCTTTCTCATCGAGCACCGGGGAGCTGTTTTTT. Protein sequence: CASSYSFSSSTGELFF.